The rows below give T cell receptor beta chains drawn from one sample of a study of cytomegalovirus exposure and HLA in healthy donors. Clones were sequenced by immunoSEQ multiplex PCR, and TCRdb holds only the in-frame ones, with some missing. Here the sample spans 150,000 to 200,000 clones, more than 80% being singletons. Specimen: PBMCs. The receptors here all came from a boy younger than 18 in good health and CMV-seronegative. Each CDR3 is given with its conserved first and last residue. Each record gives: J gene, clone size, D gene, V gene, CDR3 DNA, CDR3 protein. A D gene is named only where the DNA matches it firmly. Part of the rows lack a size; the others show once, few, many or a class for expanded clones.

j_gene: TRBJ1-5; abundance: NA; d_gene: TRBD1; v_gene: TRBV6-1; CDR3nt: TGTGCCAGCAGTGAACGGGGGACAGGGGGAAGCAATCAGCCCCAGCATTTT; CDR3aa: CASSERGTGGSNQPQHF
j_gene: TRBJ2-7; abundance: NA; d_gene: TRBD2; v_gene: TRBV6-1; CDR3nt: TGTGCCAGCAGTGAAAGCGCTAGCGGGGCCTACGAGCAGTACTTC; CDR3aa: CASSESASGAYEQYF
j_gene: TRBJ1-1; abundance: NA; d_gene: NA; v_gene: TRBV4-3; CDR3nt: TGCGCCAGCAGCCAAGATGGGCAGGGCGACACTGAAGCTTTCTTT; CDR3aa: CASSQDGQGDTEAFF
j_gene: TRBJ2-1; abundance: NA; d_gene: NA; v_gene: TRBV4-2; CDR3nt: TGTGCCAGCAGCCAGCTCGGGGGGCCGTATGAGCAGTTCTTC; CDR3aa: CASSQLGGPYEQFF
j_gene: TRBJ2-1; abundance: NA; d_gene: NA; v_gene: TRBV6-5; CDR3nt: TGTGCCAGCACCCTCGGCGAAAGGGGTGGGGAGCAGTTCTTC; CDR3aa: CASTLGERGGEQFF
j_gene: TRBJ1-6; abundance: NA; d_gene: NA; v_gene: TRBV30; CDR3nt: TGTGCCTGGAGTCCCGCAGGGTGGGCACCCCTCCACTTT; CDR3aa: CAWSPAGWAPLHF
j_gene: TRBJ1-6; abundance: NA; d_gene: NA; v_gene: TRBV18; CDR3nt: TGTGCCAGCTCACCAGAGAGTTGGTCACCCCTCCACTTT; CDR3aa: CASSPESWSPLHF
j_gene: TRBJ1-1; abundance: once; d_gene: TRBD1; v_gene: TRBV7-2; CDR3nt: TGTGCCAGCAGTATGGACAGGGTGAACACTGAAGCTTTCTTT; CDR3aa: CASSMDRVNTEAFF
j_gene: TRBJ2-1; abundance: NA; d_gene: TRBD2; v_gene: TRBV7-2; CDR3nt: TGTGCCAGCAGCTTAGCGCTAAGCGGGGGGGCCGATGAGCAGTTCTTC; CDR3aa: CASSLALSGGADEQFF
j_gene: TRBJ2-1; abundance: once; d_gene: NA; v_gene: TRBV7-3; CDR3nt: TGTGCCAGCAGCTTAGCGGAATACAATGAGCAGTTCTTC; CDR3aa: CASSLAEYNEQFF
j_gene: TRBJ1-2; abundance: NA; d_gene: TRBD1; v_gene: TRBV19; CDR3nt: TGTGCCAGTAGACGGGACAGCCAAAACTATGGCTACACCTTC; CDR3aa: CASRRDSQNYGYTF
j_gene: TRBJ2-1; abundance: NA; d_gene: NA; v_gene: TRBV19; CDR3nt: TGTGCCACCTGGGCCCGAAATGAGCAGTTCTTC; CDR3aa: CATWARNEQFF
j_gene: TRBJ2-7; abundance: NA; d_gene: TRBD1; v_gene: TRBV19; CDR3nt: TGTGCCAGTAGGCGGACAGGGGGATCCTACGAGCAGTACTTC; CDR3aa: CASRRTGGSYEQYF
j_gene: TRBJ1-3; abundance: NA; d_gene: TRBD1; v_gene: TRBV5-1; CDR3nt: TGCGCCAGCAGCTTGGGTGCAGGGACAGGACACTCTGGAAACACCATATATTTT; CDR3aa: CASSLGAGTGHSGNTIYF
j_gene: TRBJ1-5; abundance: NA; d_gene: TRBD1; v_gene: TRBV6-1; CDR3nt: TGTGCCAGCAGAACAGGGGACCAGCCCCAGCATTTT; CDR3aa: CASRTGDQPQHF
j_gene: TRBJ1-1; abundance: NA; d_gene: NA; v_gene: TRBV9; CDR3nt: TGTGCCAGCAGCCCGAGCACTGAAGCTTTCTTT; CDR3aa: CASSPSTEAFF
j_gene: TRBJ2-7; abundance: NA; d_gene: TRBD2; v_gene: TRBV7-2; CDR3nt: TGTGCCAGCAGCCCCTTGGCGGGAGGGACCTACGAGCAGTACTTC; CDR3aa: CASSPLAGGTYEQYF
j_gene: TRBJ1-1; abundance: few; d_gene: NA; v_gene: TRBV30; CDR3nt: TGTGCCTGGAGCCGCCTCCGGACAGAGGAAGCTTTCTTT; CDR3aa: CAWSRLRTEEAFF
j_gene: TRBJ1-4; abundance: few; d_gene: TRBD1; v_gene: TRBV6-1; CDR3nt: TGTGCCAGCAGTGAGCTGACAGGGTCAAACGAAAAACTGTTTTTT; CDR3aa: CASSELTGSNEKLFF
j_gene: TRBJ2-2; abundance: NA; d_gene: NA; v_gene: TRBV9; CDR3nt: TGTGCCAGCAGCCAAGGGGTGGGGACCGGGGAGCTGTTTTTT; CDR3aa: CASSQGVGTGELFF
j_gene: TRBJ1-1; abundance: NA; d_gene: NA; v_gene: TRBV19; CDR3nt: TGTGCCAGTAGTATTCTAAGGGGTGAAGCTTTCTTT; CDR3aa: CASSILRGEAFF
j_gene: TRBJ1-2; abundance: NA; d_gene: NA; v_gene: TRBV2; CDR3nt: TGTGCCAGCCGGACAGAGACCTCCTATGGCTACACCTTC; CDR3aa: CASRTETSYGYTF
j_gene: TRBJ2-1; abundance: NA; d_gene: TRBD1; v_gene: TRBV5-6; CDR3nt: TGTGCCAGCAGTCCCGGGACAGGGGCCTACAATGAGCAGTTCTTC; CDR3aa: CASSPGTGAYNEQFF
j_gene: TRBJ2-7; abundance: NA; d_gene: TRBD1; v_gene: TRBV30; CDR3nt: TGTGCCTGGGTTCCAGGGACAGGGGGTCCTACCTACGAGCAGTACTTC; CDR3aa: CAWVPGTGGPTYEQYF
j_gene: TRBJ2-3; abundance: NA; d_gene: NA; v_gene: TRBV6-1; CDR3nt: TGTGCCAGCAGTGAAATCGGCAGGGTACCGCAGTATTTT; CDR3aa: CASSEIGRVPQYF
j_gene: TRBJ2-1; abundance: NA; d_gene: TRBD2; v_gene: TRBV13; CDR3nt: TGTGCCAGCAGCTTTCGGACGGGAGGGCCCTACAATGAGCAGTTCTTC; CDR3aa: CASSFRTGGPYNEQFF
j_gene: TRBJ2-5; abundance: NA; d_gene: NA; v_gene: TRBV11-2; CDR3nt: TGTGCCAGCACCGTAAAAGAGACCCAGTACTTC; CDR3aa: CASTVKETQYF
j_gene: TRBJ1-2; abundance: NA; d_gene: NA; v_gene: TRBV6-1; CDR3nt: TGTGCCAGCGGGTTCAGGGGCTATGGCTACACCTTC; CDR3aa: CASGFRGYGYTF
j_gene: TRBJ1-1; abundance: NA; d_gene: NA; v_gene: TRBV6-1; CDR3nt: TGTGCCAGCAGTGAAGCAAACAGGCCGAACACTGAAGCTTTCTTT; CDR3aa: CASSEANRPNTEAFF
j_gene: TRBJ1-2; abundance: NA; d_gene: NA; v_gene: TRBV5-6; CDR3nt: TGTGCCAGCAGCTTGGTCAGCTATGGCTACACCTTC; CDR3aa: CASSLVSYGYTF
j_gene: TRBJ2-7; abundance: once; d_gene: NA; v_gene: TRBV9; CDR3nt: TGTGCCAGCAGCGTAGGAGAGGGCTACGAGCAGTACTTC; CDR3aa: CASSVGEGYEQYF
j_gene: TRBJ1-2; abundance: NA; d_gene: NA; v_gene: TRBV7-9; CDR3nt: TGTGCCAGCAGCCCGGGAGCAGGGAAGAACACCTTC; CDR3aa: CASSPGAGKNTF
j_gene: TRBJ1-1; abundance: NA; d_gene: NA; v_gene: TRBV5-1; CDR3nt: TGCGCCAGCAGCTTGGGCGGTAACACTGAAGCTTTCTTT; CDR3aa: CASSLGGNTEAFF
j_gene: TRBJ2-3; abundance: NA; d_gene: TRBD2; v_gene: TRBV7-3; CDR3nt: TGTGCCAGCAGCTCCCTGGCTAGCGGGGGCACAGATACGCAGTATTTT; CDR3aa: CASSSLASGGTDTQYF
j_gene: TRBJ2-5; abundance: NA; d_gene: NA; v_gene: TRBV7-9; CDR3nt: TGTGCCAGCAGACAAAGCAATTTAGCGTGGGAGACCCAGTACTTC; CDR3aa: CASRQSNLAWETQYF